The T cell receptor (beta chain) under discussion was sequenced for a study of OX40 agonist ivuxolimab in advanced cancers. Study background: Patients took ivuxolimab, an agonistic anti-OX40 (CD134) antibody. Every 2 weeks, ivuxolimab was infused into the patients intravenously at between 0.01 and 10 mg/kg.

The table lists this clone with a few counts. Its antigen is still unknown. Data came from immunoSEQ multiplex PCR; TCRdb stores just in-frame clones and leaves some out. The sample records more than 90,000 clones, approximately 83% being singletons. Enrollment shut out patients with autoimmune disease history or systemic immunosuppression. Overall study findings and caveats: Expanded clones tended on average to be more numerous among CD8+ T cells than CD4+.

This receptor was obtained from an adult with an advanced solid tumor such as melanoma, head and neck, liver or kidney cancer. This specimen consisted of CD4+ or CD8+ T cells sorted from blood, obtained in a trial of the OX40 agonist ivuxolimab.

In nucleotides, the CDR3 is TGCAGTGCTAGAGATGGGGCCGAGCAGTACTTC. Its translation: CSARDGAEQYF. The gene calls are TRBV20-1 and TRBJ2-7; weak D call: TRBD1 (5 bases). The germline V gene has CDR1 DFQATT and CDR2 SNEGSKA (reference sequence). The CDR3 consists of 11 residues. The V end was cut by 0 bases, the J end by 6 bases, with 6 bases between.